This T cell receptor (beta chain) was profiled in a study of cytomegalovirus exposure and HLA in healthy donors. The table came from immunoSEQ multiplex PCR; TCRdb's copy has only in-frame clones and leaves some out. Of roughly 150,000 clones listed, roughly 89% are singletons. Whole-study findings and limits: Subsequent analysis showed first-cohort TCR clusters tending to co-occur in 120 or so validation repertoires. Reportedly, diagnosis of cytomegalovirus status by the classifier showed high specificity and sensitivity. According to the study, roughly 160 TCR beta chains were cytomegalovirus-associated. TCR sequences were mostly rare, though some public TCRs occurred in many donors.

A word on this clone: The target antigen is unknown.

The receptor comes from a woman younger than 35 in good health and CMV-seropositive. The sample taken for sequencing was PBMCs.

The CDR3 loop is CASSRPDRGSQETQYF. The CDR3 nucleotides read TGTGCCAGCAGCAGGCCGGACAGGGGATCCCAAGAGACCCAGTACTTC. The gene calls are TRBV5-4 and TRBJ2-5; 9 bases line up with TRBD1. Per the germline V gene, CDR1 is SGHNT and CDR2 is YYREEE (reference sequence). Trimming at V came to 4 bases and at J to 1 base, leaving 8 bases not matched to a gene. The CDR3 totals 16 residues.